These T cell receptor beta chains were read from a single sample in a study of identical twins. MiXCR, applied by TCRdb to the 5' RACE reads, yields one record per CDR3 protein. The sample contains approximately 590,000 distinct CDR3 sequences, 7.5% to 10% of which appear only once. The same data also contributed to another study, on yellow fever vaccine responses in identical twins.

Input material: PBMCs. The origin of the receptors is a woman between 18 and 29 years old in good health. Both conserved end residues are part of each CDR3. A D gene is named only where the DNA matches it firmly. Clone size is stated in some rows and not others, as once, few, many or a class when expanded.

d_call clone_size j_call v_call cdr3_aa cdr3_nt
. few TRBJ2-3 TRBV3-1 CASSQDLAADRRSDTQYF TGTGCCAGCAGCCAAGATCTCGCAGCGGACCGCAGGTCGGATACGCAGTATTTT
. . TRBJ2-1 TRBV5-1 CASRSQSSYNEQFF TGCGCCAGCAGATCCCAGAGCTCCTACAATGAGCAGTTCTTC
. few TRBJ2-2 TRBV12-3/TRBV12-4 CASRGGGGELFF TGTGCCAGCAGAGGGGGAGGCGGGGAGCTGTTTTTT
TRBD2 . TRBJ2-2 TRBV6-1 CASSEIAGGNTGELFF TGTGCCAGCAGTGAGATAGCGGGGGGCAACACCGGGGAGCTGTTTTTT
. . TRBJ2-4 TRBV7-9 CASSAQGYIQYF TGTGCCAGCAGCGCGCAGGGATACATTCAGTACTTC
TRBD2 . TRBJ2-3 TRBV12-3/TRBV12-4 CASSLARGGRRRLAGEFADTQYF TGTGCCAGCAGTTTAGCGCGTGGCGGCCGCCGGAGACTAGCGGGAGAGTTCGCAGATACGCAGTATTTT
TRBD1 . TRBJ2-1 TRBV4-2 CASSPSDREKFF TGTGCCAGCAGCCCTTCGGACAGGGAAAAGTTCTTC
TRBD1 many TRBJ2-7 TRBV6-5 CASSTSGTGGGEQYF TGTGCCAGCAGTACTTCCGGGACAGGGGGCGGCGAGCAGTACTTC
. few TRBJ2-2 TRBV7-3 CASSNSPGELFF TGTGCCAGCAGCAACAGTCCCGGGGAGCTGTTTTTT
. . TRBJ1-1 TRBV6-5 CASSYYGENTEAFF TGTGCCAGCAGTTATTACGGGGAGAACACTGAAGCTTTCTTT
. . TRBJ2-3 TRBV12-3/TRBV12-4 CASIRTTPSTDTQYF TGTGCCAGCATTCGGACTACCCCCAGCACAGATACGCAGTATTTT
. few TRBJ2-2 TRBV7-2 CASSFGAGRTGELFF TGTGCCAGCAGCTTTGGGGCAGGGAGAACCGGGGAGCTGTTTTTT
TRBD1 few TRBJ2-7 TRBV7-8 CASSLGSGGGEQYF TGTGCCAGCAGCTTAGGTTCAGGGGGCGGCGAGCAGTACTTC
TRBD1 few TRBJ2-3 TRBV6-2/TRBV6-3 CASSQRDRGFSADTQYF TGTGCCAGCAGCCAACGGGACAGGGGTTTTTCAGCAGATACGCAGTATTTT
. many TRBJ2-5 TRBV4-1 CASSPGVQETQYF TGCGCCAGCAGCCCGGGAGTGCAAGAGACCCAGTACTTC
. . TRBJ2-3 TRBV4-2 CASSQDRGRIDTQYF TGTGCCAGCAGCCAAGACAGGGGTAGGATAGATACGCAGTATTTT
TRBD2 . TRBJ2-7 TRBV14 CASRQTGTSVYEQYF TGTGCCAGCAGACAAACCGGGACTAGCGTCTACGAGCAGTACTTC
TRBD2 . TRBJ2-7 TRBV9 CASSVGGLAGGYEQYF TGTGCCAGCAGCGTAGGCGGGCTAGCGGGGGGCTACGAGCAGTACTTC
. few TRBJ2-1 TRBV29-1 CSVEHLRGDGTSYNEQFF TGCAGCGTTGAACACCTCAGGGGAGACGGGACCTCCTACAATGAGCAGTTCTTC
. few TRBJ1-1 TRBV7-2 CASSLRRVTSNTEAFF TGTGCCAGCAGCTTAAGGAGGGTAACCTCGAACACTGAAGCTTTCTTT
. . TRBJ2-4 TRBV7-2 CASSPMGNIQYF TGTGCCAGCAGCCCTATGGGCAACATTCAGTACTTC
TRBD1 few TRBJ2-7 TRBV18 CASSPPGDRAYEQYF TGTGCCAGCTCACCACCGGGAGACAGGGCCTACGAGCAGTACTTC
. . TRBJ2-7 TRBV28 CASTPSGGKLRYEQYF TGTGCCAGCACCCCTTCGGGCGGAAAACTCCGCTACGAGCAGTACTTC
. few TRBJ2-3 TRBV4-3 CASSQDFLVENTQYF TGCGCCAGCAGCCAAGATTTCCTGGTAGAGAATACGCAGTATTTT
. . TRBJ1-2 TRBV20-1 CSASLSAHLNYGYTF TGCAGTGCTAGTTTATCGGCCCATCTTAACTATGGCTACACCTTC
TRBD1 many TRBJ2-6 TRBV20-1 CSARFWQGAGANVLTF TGCAGTGCTAGATTCTGGCAGGGGGCTGGGGCCAACGTCCTGACTTTC
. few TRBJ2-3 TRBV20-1 CSATRLSPTDTQYF TGCAGTGCGACTCGACTCTCTCCCACAGATACGCAGTATTTT
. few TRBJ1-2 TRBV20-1 CSARDGGGLYGYTF TGCAGTGCTAGAGATGGGGGGGGCCTCTATGGCTACACCTTC
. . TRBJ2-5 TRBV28 CASSLLPYQETQYF TGTGCCAGCAGTTTATTGCCGTACCAAGAGACCCAGTACTTC
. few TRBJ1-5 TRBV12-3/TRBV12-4 CASTRWGNNQPQHF TGTGCCAGCACCCGTTGGGGGAATAATCAGCCCCAGCATTTT
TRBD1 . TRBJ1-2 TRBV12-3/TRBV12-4 CASSTGGLDYGYTF TGTGCCAGCAGTACAGGGGGATTGGACTATGGCTACACCTTC
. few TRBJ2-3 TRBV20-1 CSARDRYRELLDTQYF TGCAGTGCTAGAGATCGTTACCGAGAGTTATTAGATACGCAGTATTTT
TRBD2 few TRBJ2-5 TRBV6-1 CASSEIRTSGKGSQYF TGTGCCAGCAGTGAAATAAGGACTAGCGGGAAGGGGTCCCAGTACTTC
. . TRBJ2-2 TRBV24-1 CATSDLLQSGELFF TGTGCCACCAGTGATTTGCTACAGTCCGGGGAGCTGTTTTTT
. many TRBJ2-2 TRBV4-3 CASSQDLVTAGELFF TGCGCCAGCAGCCAAGATTTAGTAACTGCCGGGGAGCTGTTTTTT
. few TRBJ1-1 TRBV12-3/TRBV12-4 CASSFSQGPVNTEAFF TGTGCCAGCAGTTTTAGCCAGGGGCCAGTGAACACTGAAGCTTTCTTT
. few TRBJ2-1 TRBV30 CAWEGLDNEQFF TGTGCCTGGGAGGGGCTAGACAATGAGCAGTTCTTC
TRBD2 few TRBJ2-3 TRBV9 CASSPRRLASDSDTQYF TGTGCCAGCAGCCCCAGACGACTAGCCTCCGACTCAGATACGCAGTATTTT
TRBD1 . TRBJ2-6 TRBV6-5 CASSYLTGVGDPGANVLTF TGTGCCAGCAGTTACTTGACAGGGGTGGGGGATCCTGGGGCCAACGTCCTGACTTTC
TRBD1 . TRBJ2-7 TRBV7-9 CASSFVDRDSYEQYF TGTGCCAGCAGCTTCGTCGACAGGGACTCCTACGAGCAGTACTTC
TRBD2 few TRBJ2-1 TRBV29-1 CSAGGLALNNEQFF TGCAGCGCGGGAGGACTAGCCCTGAATAATGAGCAGTTCTTC
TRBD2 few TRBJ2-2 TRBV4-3 CASSQDPPAGVWTGELFF TGCGCCAGCAGCCAAGATCCTCCGGCGGGAGTATGGACCGGGGAGCTGTTTTTT
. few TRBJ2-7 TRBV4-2 CASSQEDTGSPSYEQYF TGTGCCAGCAGCCAGGAGGATACAGGGTCTCCCTCCTACGAGCAGTACTTC
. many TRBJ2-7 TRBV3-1 CASSRIPGYEQYF TGTGCCAGCAGCCGGATCCCGGGATACGAGCAGTACTTC
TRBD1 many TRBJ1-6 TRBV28 CASSRRTGMAALHF TGTGCCAGCAGTCGCCGGACAGGGATGGCGGCCCTCCACTTT